These 19 T cell receptor beta chains share one sample of origin, sequenced in a study of control samples from healthy donors and cancer patients. The protocol was immunoSEQ multiplex PCR, while the TCRdb copy is restricted to in-frame clones and leaves out a portion. The data hold 160,000 or so clones, with 93% observed a single time. Specimen: blood. The receptors come from a man over 45 in good health.

The V gene is TRBV7-3, the J gene TRBJ1-6; weak D call: TRBD1 (5 bases). This CDR3 contains 16 residues. V lost 1 base and J lost 8, with 15 bases in between. Germline V gene data show CDR1 as SGHTA and CDR2 as FQGTGA. The DNA of the CDR3 is TGTGCCAGCAGCTTAAATGCAGGGTTGGGGGATTCACCCCTCCACTTT. Translating gives CASSLNAGLGDSPLHF.

The V and J genes are TRBV5-1 and TRBJ2-2; a weak D match, TRBD1 (5 bases). Germline V gene sequence: CDR1 SGHRS, CDR2 YFSETQ. CDR3 size: 15 residues. V lost 0 bases and J 3 bases, leaving 9 bases between the germline ends. CDR3 loop: CASSLATQDTGELFF. The CDR3 DNA reads TGCGCCAGCAGCTTGGCCACACAGGACACCGGGGAGCTGTTTTTT.

The chain employs TRBV7-8 and TRBJ2-7; TRBD1 agrees at 10 bases. The CDR3 loop spans 18 amino acids. Germline V gene data show CDR1 as SGHVS and CDR2 as FQNEAQ. The ends lost 1 base at V and 2 bases at J; junction bases unmatched: 11. CDR3 sequence: CASSLGRDRGSSTYEQYF. The CDR3, as DNA: TGTGCCAGCAGCTTAGGGCGGGACAGGGGTTCGTCGACCTACGAGCAGTACTTC.

The chain joins TRBV28 to TRBJ1-2, with D possibly being TRBD1 (5 bases). V lost 4 bases and J lost 0, with 12 bases in between. CDR1 is MDHEN and CDR2 is SYDVKM in the germline V gene. This CDR3 comprises 15 residues. CDR3 sequence: CASSSGPQANYGYTF. CDR3 sequence (DNA): TGTGCCAGCAGTTCGGGGCCCCAAGCTAACTATGGCTACACCTTC.

This clone was counted between two and nine times. The chain combines TRBV6-5 with TRBJ2-7; D unresolved. With 7 bases removed from V and 1 base from J, the gap between germline ends came to 17 bases. The CDR3 totals 15 residues. CDR1 and CDR2 (germline): MNHEY, SVGAGI. The CDR3 DNA sequence: TGTGCCAGCAAGTACCGGTTTTTAGGGTCCTACGAGCAGTACTTC. Amino acid sequence: CASKYRFLGSYEQYF.

CDR3 loop: CASSRAGTTGYGYTF. CDR3 coding DNA: TGTGCCAGCAGCCGGGCGGGAACCACAGGTTATGGCTACACCTTC. The V and J genes are TRBV25-1 and TRBJ1-2, with TRBD1 as a possible D gene (5 bases). V lost 6 bases to trimming and J lost 5 bases, with 19 bases between them. CDR3 length equals 15 residues. Per the germline V gene, CDR1 is MGHDK and CDR2 is SYGVNS.

The chain has TRBV2 and TRBJ1-5, with TRBD1 identical over 8 bases. The length of the CDR3 is 15 residues. With 6 bases clipped from V and 4 bases from J, the junction kept 8 bases outside the gene matches. The V gene's germline CDR1 is SNHLY and CDR2 FYNNEI. This CDR3 is CASSPPGQVNQPQHF. DNA of the CDR3: TGTGCCAGCAGCCCACCGGGACAGGTTAATCAGCCCCAGCATTTT. Together with reference TRBV2 and TRBJ1-5, the CDR3 gives the full variable domain: EPEVTQTPSHQVTQMGQEVILRCVPISNHLYFYWYRQILGQKVEFLVSFYNNEISEKSEIFDDQFSVERPDGSNFTLKIRSTKLEDSAMYFCASSPPGQVNQPQHFGDGTRLSIL.

The chain carries TRBV6-5 and TRBJ2-3; 8 nucleotides agree with TRBD2. V trimming: 2 bases; J trimming: 1 base; junction bases outside the gene matches: 5. Germline loops: CDR1 MNHEY, CDR2 SVGAGI. The length of the CDR3 is 16 residues. DNA for the CDR3: TGTGCCAGCAGTTACCGGCGGCGGGAGGGCACAGATACGCAGTATTTT. Protein: CASSYRRREGTDTQYF.

A note on this clone: The junction departs from germline at one end; a sequencing error may be responsible. This chain connects TRBV19 to TRBJ2-7; 15 positions match TRBD2. CDR1 and CDR2 (germline): LNHDA, SQIVND (reference sequence). The CDR3 is 15 amino acids. Here the CDR3 DNA reads TGTGCCAGTAGTACGGGACTAGCGGGGGGAGGAGAGCGGTACTTC. Residues: CASSTGLAGGGERYF.

V is TRBV21-1 and J is TRBJ2-1. TRBV21-1 is a listed pseudogene. The CDR3 runs 14 residues. The CDR3 DNA reads TGTGCCAGCAGCAAACGGGACGGGAACAATGAGCAGTTCTTC. The encoded protein is CASSKRDGNNEQFF.

This clone was observed once. This sequence joins TRBV6-5 and TRBJ2-5; 10 bases map to TRBD1. CDR1 and CDR2 from the germline V gene are MNHEY and SVGAGI. V lost 1 base to trimming and J lost 7 bases; unmatched junction nucleotides: 9. The length of the CDR3 is 16 residues. The CDR3 here is CASSYLSGTGELTQYF. The CDR3 DNA sequence: TGTGCCAGCAGTTACTTATCTGGGACAGGGGAATTGACCCAGTACTTC.

V and J are TRBV5-4 and TRBJ1-3; D is uncertain. V lost 4 bases, J lost 0 bases, and 11 bases lay in between. This CDR3 has 15 amino acids. Looked up from germline, CDR1 is SGHNT and CDR2 is YYREEE (reference sequence). The CDR3 loop is CASSNLWDSGNTIYF. In DNA form, the CDR3 reads TGTGCCAGCAGCAATCTATGGGACTCTGGAAACACCATATATTTT.

The chain has TRBV7-9 and TRBJ1-3, with 11 positions matching TRBD1. Germline V gene sequence: CDR1 SEHNR, CDR2 FQNEAQ (reference sequence). The J segment lost 2 bases and the V segment lost 10 bases, leaving 16 bases of the junction unmatched. The CDR3 loop spans 18 amino acids. This CDR3 reads CATREGQGADMTGNTIYF. In nucleotides, the CDR3 is TGTGCCACGAGAGAAGGACAGGGGGCGGATATGACTGGAAACACCATATATTTT.

The sample holds a few counts of this clone. The V call is TRBV15, the J call TRBJ2-7; 11 bases are a match to TRBD1. The CDR3 contains 16 residues. The V gene's germline CDR1 is LNHNV and CDR2 YYDKDF (reference sequence). Germline trimming cut 3 bases from V and 1 base from J; bases unmatched to any gene: 5. The CDR3 nucleotides read TGTGCCACCAGCAGGGGAGGGACAGGGGGGTCCTACGAGCAGTACTTC. The encoded protein is CATSRGGTGGSYEQYF.

J is TRBJ2-1 and V is TRBV10-2; D unresolved. The CDR3 sequence is 12 residues long. V gave up 5 bases and J gave up 4 bases, with 6 bases separating them. Germline V lookup: CDR1 WSHSY, CDR2 SAAADI. The CDR3 DNA reads TGCGCCAGCAGTTTCGAGTACAATGAGCAGTTCTTC. Amino acids: CASSFEYNEQFF.

The V gene is TRBV5-1, the J gene TRBJ1-5; D gene uncertain. Trimming left V 0 bases short and J 7 bases short, with 14 bases between. CDR3 length: 15 amino acids. Looked up from germline, CDR1 is SGHRS and CDR2 is YFSETQ. The CDR3 DNA is TGCGCCAGCAGCTTGGGGGTGGGAGGGAGACAGCCCCAGCATTTT. It translates to CASSLGVGGRQPQHF.

In this sample, this clone turned up once. The chain joins TRBV3-1 (or the pseudogene TRBV3-2) to TRBJ2-7, with 10 nucleotides matching TRBD2. The junction had 4 bases not matched to a gene; V was cut back by 2 bases and J by 3 bases. CDR1 is LGHDT, CDR2 YNNKEL, per germline (reference sequence). This CDR3 is built from 15 residues. The CDR3 nucleotides are TGTGCCAGCAGCCAATGGGCTAGCGGGGGCTACGAGCAGTACTTC. This translates into CASSQWASGGYEQYF.

The chain recombines TRBV9 with TRBJ2-3, with 12 positions matching TRBD2. This CDR3 region has 16 residues. Trimming removed 3 bases from V and 8 bases from J; junction bases left unmatched: 10. Germline V gives CDR1 SGDLS, CDR2 YYNGEE. This CDR3 is CASSDPSGRAVSTQYF. The CDR3 DNA sequence: TGTGCCAGCAGCGACCCTAGCGGGAGGGCCGTGAGTACGCAGTATTTT.

The genes are TRBV18 and TRBJ1-1; 7 nucleotides match TRBD1. The CDR3 consists of 15 residues. CDR1 and CDR2 from the germline V gene are KGHSH and LQKENI. Trimming at V came to 3 bases and at J to 3 bases, leaving 7 bases not matched to a gene. CDR3 amino acids: CASSPRTGEHTEAFF. The CDR3 DNA reads TGTGCCAGCTCACCCAGGACAGGAGAGCACACTGAAGCTTTCTTT.